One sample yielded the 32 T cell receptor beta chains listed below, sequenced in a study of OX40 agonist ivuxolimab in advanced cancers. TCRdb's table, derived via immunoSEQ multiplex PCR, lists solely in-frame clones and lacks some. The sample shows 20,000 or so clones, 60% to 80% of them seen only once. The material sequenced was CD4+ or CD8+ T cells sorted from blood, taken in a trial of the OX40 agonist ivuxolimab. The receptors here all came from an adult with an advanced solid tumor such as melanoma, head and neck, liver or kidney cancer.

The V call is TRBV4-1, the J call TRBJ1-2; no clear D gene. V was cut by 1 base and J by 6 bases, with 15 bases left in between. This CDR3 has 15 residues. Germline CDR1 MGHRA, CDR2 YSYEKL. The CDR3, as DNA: TGCGCCAGCAGCCAAGGCCCCGTCGCAGGTGATGGCTACACCTTC. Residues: CASSQGPVAGDGYTF.

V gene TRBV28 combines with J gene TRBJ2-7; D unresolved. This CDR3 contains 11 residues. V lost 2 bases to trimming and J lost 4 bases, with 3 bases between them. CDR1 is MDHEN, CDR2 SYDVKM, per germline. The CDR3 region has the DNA TGTGCCAGCAGTTTAAGATACGAGCAGTACTTC. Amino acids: CASSLRYEQYF.

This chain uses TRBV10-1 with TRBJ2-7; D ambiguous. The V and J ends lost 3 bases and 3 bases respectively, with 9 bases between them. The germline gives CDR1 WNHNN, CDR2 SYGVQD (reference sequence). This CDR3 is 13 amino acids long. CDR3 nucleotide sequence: TGCGCCAGCAGTGAAAGAACTGGCTACGAGCAGTACTTC. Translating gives CASSERTGYEQYF.

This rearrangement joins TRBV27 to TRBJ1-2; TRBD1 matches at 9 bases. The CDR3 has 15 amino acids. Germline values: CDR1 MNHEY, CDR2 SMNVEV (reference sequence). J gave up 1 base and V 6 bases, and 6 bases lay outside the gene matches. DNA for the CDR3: TGTGCCAGCAGCGAACAGGGGGCTCTTAACTATGGCTACACCTTC. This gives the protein CASSEQGALNYGYTF.

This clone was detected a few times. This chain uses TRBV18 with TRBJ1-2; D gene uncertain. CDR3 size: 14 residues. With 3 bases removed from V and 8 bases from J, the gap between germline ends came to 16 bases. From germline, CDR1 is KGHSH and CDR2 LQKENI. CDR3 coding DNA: TGTGCCAGCTCACCCATAACGAGGTTCGAAGGCTACACCTTC. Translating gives CASSPITRFEGYTF.

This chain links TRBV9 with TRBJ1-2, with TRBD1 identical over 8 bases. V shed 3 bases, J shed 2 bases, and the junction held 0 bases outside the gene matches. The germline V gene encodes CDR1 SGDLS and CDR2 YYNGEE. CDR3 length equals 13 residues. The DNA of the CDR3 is TGTGCCAGCAGCGCAGGGGGCAACTATGGCTACACCTTC. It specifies CASSAGGNYGYTF. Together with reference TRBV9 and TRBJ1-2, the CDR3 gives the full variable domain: DSGVTQTPKHLITATGQRVTLRCSPRSGDLSVYWYQQSLDQGLQFLIQYYNGEERAKGNILERFSAQQFPDLHSELNLSSLELGDSALYFCASSAGGNYGYTFGSGTRLTVV.

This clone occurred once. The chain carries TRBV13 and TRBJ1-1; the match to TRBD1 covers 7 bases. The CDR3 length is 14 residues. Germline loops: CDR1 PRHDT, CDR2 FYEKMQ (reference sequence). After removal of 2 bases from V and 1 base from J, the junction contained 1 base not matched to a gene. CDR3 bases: TGTGCCAGCAGCTTACGGACAGGGAACACTGAAGCTTTCTTT. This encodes CASSLRTGNTEAFF.

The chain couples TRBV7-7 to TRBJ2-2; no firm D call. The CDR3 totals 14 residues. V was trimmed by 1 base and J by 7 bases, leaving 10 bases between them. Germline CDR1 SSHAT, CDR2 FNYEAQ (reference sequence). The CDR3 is CASSLGFGGGELFF. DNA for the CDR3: TGTGCCAGCAGCTTAGGATTTGGTGGCGGGGAGCTGTTTTTT.

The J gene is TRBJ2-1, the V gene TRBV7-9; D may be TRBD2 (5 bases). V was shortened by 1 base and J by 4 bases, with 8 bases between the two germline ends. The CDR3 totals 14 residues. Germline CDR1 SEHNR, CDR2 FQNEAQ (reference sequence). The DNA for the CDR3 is TGTGCCAGCAGCTTAGTCGGGGAATACAATGAGCAGTTCTTC. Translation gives CASSLVGEYNEQFF.

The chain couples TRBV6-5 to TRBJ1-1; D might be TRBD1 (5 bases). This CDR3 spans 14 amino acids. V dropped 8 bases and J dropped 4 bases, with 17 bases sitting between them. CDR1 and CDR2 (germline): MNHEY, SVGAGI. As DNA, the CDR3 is TGTGCCAGCCAATACAGGATTGATAGCACTGAAGCTTTCTTT. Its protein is CASQYRIDSTEAFF.

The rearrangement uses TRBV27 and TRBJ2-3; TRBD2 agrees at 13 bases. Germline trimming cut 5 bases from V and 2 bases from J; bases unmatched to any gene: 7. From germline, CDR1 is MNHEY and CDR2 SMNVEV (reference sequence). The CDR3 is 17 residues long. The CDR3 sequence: CASSPGLAGAVTDTQYF. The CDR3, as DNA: TGTGCCAGCAGTCCCGGACTAGCGGGGGCCGTCACAGATACGCAGTATTTT.

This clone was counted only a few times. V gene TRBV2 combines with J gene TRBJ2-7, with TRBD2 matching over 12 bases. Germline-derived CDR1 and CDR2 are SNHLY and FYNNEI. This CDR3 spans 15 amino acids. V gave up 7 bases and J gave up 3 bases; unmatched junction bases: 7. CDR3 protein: CASIMLAGGDYEQYF. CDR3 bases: TGTGCCAGCATAATGCTAGCGGGGGGGGACTACGAGCAGTACTTC. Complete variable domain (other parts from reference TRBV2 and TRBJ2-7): EPEVTQTPSHQVTQMGQEVILRCVPISNHLYFYWYRQILGQKVEFLVSFYNNEISEKSEIFDDQFSVERPDGSNFTLKIRSTKLEDSAMYFCASIMLAGGDYEQYFGPGTRLTVT.

The CDR3 DNA follows: TGTGCCAGCAGTTTTAGGCAGTCTAATGAAAAACTGTTTTTT. Translated: CASSFRQSNEKLFF. The V call is TRBV27, the J call TRBJ1-4; D unresolved. CDR1 MNHEY and CDR2 SMNVEV come from the germline V gene (reference sequence). V was trimmed by 3 bases and J by 3 bases, leaving 8 bases between them. This CDR3 is 14 amino acids long.

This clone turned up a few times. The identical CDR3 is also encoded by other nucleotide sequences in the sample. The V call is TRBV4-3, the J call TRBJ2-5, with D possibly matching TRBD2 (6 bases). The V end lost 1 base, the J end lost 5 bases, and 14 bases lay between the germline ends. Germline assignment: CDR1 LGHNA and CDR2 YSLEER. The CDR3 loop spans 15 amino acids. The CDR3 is CASSQGGGAGETQYF. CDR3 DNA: TGCGCCAGCAGCCAAGGAGGCGGTGCGGGGGAGACCCAGTACTTC.

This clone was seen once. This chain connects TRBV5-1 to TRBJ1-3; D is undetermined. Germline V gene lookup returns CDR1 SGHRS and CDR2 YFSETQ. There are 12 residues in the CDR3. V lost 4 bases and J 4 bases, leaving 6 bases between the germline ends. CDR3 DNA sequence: TGCGCCAGCAGCCCTGGGGGAAACACCATATATTTT. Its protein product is CASSPGGNTIYF.

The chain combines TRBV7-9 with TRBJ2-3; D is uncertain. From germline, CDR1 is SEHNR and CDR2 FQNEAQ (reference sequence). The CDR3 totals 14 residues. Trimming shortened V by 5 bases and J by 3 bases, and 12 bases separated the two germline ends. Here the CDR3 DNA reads TGTGCCAGCAGCCCGAGTCGGGTTACAGATACGCAGTATTTT. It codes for CASSPSRVTDTQYF. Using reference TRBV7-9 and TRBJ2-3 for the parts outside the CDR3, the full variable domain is DTGVSQNPRHKITKRGQNVTFRCDPISEHNRLYWYRQTLGQGPEFLTYFQNEAQLEKSRLLSDRFSAERPKGSFSTLEIQRTEQGDSAMYLCASSPSRVTDTQYFGPGTRLTVL.

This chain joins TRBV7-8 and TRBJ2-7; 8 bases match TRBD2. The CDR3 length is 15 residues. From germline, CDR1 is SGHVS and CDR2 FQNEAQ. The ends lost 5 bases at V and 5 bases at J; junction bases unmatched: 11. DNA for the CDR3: TGTGCCAGCAGCCCCGGTTTTAGCGGGATCGACGAGCAGTACTTC. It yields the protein CASSPGFSGIDEQYF.

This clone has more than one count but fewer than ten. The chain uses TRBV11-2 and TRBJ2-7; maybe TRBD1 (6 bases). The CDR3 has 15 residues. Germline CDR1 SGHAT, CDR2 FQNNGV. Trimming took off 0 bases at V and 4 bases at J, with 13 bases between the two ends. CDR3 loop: CASSLDGDRFYEQYF. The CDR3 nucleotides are TGTGCCAGCAGCTTAGACGGTGACAGGTTTTACGAGCAGTACTTC.

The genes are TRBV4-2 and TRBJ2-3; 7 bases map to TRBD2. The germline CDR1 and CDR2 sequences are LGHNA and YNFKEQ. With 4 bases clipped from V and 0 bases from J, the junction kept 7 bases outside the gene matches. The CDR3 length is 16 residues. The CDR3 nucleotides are TGTGCCAGCAGCCCCGGGACTACCCCTAGCACAGATACGCAGTATTTT. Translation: CASSPGTTPSTDTQYF.

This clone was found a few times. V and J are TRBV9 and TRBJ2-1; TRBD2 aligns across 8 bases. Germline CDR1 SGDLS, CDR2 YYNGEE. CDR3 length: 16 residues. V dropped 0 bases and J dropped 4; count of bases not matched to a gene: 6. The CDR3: CASSVGVAGRYNEQFF. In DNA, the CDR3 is TGTGCCAGCAGCGTAGGGGTAGCGGGGCGGTACAATGAGCAGTTCTTC.

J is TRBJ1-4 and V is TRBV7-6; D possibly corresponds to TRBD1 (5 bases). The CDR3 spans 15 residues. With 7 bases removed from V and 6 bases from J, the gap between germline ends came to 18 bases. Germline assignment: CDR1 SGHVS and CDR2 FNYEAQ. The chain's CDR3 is CASTEGGREYEKLFF. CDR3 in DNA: TGTGCCAGCACTGAGGGCGGCAGGGAATATGAAAAACTGTTTTTT.

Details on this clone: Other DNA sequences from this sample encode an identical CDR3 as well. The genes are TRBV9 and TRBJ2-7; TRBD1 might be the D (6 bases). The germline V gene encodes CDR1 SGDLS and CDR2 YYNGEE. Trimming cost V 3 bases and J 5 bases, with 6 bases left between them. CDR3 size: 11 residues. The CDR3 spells CASSEGDEQYF. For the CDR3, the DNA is TGTGCCAGCAGCGAGGGGGACGAGCAGTACTTC.

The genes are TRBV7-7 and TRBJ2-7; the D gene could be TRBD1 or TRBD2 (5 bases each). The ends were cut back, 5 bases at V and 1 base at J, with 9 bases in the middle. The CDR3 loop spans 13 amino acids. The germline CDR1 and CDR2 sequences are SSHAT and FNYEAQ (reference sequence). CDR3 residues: CASSNGASYEQYF. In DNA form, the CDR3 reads TGTGCCAGCAGCAACGGGGCGTCCTACGAGCAGTACTTC.

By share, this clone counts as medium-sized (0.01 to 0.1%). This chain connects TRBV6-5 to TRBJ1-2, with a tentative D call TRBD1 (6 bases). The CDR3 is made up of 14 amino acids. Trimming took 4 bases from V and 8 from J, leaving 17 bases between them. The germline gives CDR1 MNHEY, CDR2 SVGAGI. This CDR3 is CASSLQGGRYGYTF. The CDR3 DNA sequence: TGTGCCAGCAGTTTACAGGGCGGTCGATACGGCTACACCTTC.

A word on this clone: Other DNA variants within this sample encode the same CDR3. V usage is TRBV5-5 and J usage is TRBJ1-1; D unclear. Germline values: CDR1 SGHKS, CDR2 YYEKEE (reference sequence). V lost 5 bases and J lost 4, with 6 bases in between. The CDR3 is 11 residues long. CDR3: CASSWSTEAFF. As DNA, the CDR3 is TGTGCCAGCAGTTGGAGCACTGAAGCTTTCTTT.

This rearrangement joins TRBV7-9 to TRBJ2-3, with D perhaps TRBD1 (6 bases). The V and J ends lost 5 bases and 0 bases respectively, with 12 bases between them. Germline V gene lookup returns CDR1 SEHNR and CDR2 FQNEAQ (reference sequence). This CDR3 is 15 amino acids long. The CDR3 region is CASSPQGISTDTQYF. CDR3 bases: TGTGCCAGCAGCCCGCAGGGGATAAGCACAGATACGCAGTATTTT.

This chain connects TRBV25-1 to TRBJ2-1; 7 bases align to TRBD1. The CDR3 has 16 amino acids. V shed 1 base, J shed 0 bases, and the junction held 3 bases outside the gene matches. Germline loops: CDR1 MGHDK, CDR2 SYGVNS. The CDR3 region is CASSEWGQSSYNEQFF. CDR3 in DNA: TGTGCCAGCAGTGAATGGGGACAGAGCTCCTACAATGAGCAGTTCTTC.

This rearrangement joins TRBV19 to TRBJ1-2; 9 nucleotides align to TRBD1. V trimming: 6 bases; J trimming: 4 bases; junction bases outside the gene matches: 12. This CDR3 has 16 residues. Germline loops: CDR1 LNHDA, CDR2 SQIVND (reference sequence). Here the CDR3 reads CASSLIQGARGYGYTF. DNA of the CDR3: TGTGCCAGTAGCCTAATACAGGGGGCGCGAGGCTATGGCTACACCTTC.

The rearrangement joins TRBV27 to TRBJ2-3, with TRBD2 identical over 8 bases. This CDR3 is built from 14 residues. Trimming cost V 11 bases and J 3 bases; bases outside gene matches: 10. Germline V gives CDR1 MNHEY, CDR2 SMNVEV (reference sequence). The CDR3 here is CAASGTSSTDTQYF. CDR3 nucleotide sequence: TGTGCCGCCTCCGGGACTAGTTCGACAGATACGCAGTATTTT.

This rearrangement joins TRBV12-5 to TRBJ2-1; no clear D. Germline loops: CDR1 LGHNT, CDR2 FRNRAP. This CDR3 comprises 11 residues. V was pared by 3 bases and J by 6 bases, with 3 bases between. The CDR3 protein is CASGLGNEQFF. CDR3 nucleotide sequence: TGTGCTAGTGGTTTAGGCAATGAGCAGTTCTTC.

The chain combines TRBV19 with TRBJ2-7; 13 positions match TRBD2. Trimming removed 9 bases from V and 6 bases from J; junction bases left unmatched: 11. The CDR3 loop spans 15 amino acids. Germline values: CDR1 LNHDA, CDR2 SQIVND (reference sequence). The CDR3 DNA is TGTGCCAGCGCCCAACTAGCGGGAGGGCCTGCCGAGCAGTACTTC. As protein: CASAQLAGGPAEQYF.

CDR3 region: CASSAEAGFGNQPQHF. The DNA of the CDR3 is TGTGCCAGCAGTGCGGAGGCAGGCTTCGGCAATCAGCCCCAGCATTTT. This chain uses TRBV2 with TRBJ1-5; D is unclear. CDR1 is SNHLY, CDR2 FYNNEI, per germline. The V end was cut by 4 bases, the J end by 2 bases, with 15 bases between. The CDR3 loop spans 16 amino acids.